In this sample, the clone carrying this TCR beta chain turned up a few times. Its antigen is currently unknown. This entry comes from a study of T-cell reconstitution after alpha-beta-depleted transplantation in children. General study findings and limits: From newly produced T cells came most of the T-cell counts and diversity one year after transplant. Several hundred rapidly expanded clones from non-depleted graft cells reportedly supplied alpha-beta T cells about two months post-transplant. Some patients owed their high day-60 TCRbeta diversity to surviving recipient T cells and thymic progenitors.

Germline values: CDR1 LGHDT, CDR2 YNNKEL (reference sequence). This CDR3 is built from 13 residues. The ends were cut back, 2 bases at V and 9 bases at J, with 11 bases in the middle. Unique molecular identifiers were incorporated when the TCRbeta library was constructed. Via MiXCR, TCRdb re-called the PCR reads, giving one row per CDR3 protein. Of 530,000 or so distinct CDR3 sequences in the sample, roughly 30% were seen once. The chain joins TRBV3-1 to TRBJ2-1; D is undetermined. The TCR sequence derives from a boy under two years old with Wiskott-Aldrich syndrome, due to receive a stem cell transplant. Sequencing used PBMCs, obtained before TCRalphabeta/CD19-depleted stem cell transplant. The CDR3 sequence: CASSQKGVGEQFF. DNA of the CDR3: TGTGCCAGCAGCCAAAAGGGCGTGGGTGAGCAGTTCTTC.